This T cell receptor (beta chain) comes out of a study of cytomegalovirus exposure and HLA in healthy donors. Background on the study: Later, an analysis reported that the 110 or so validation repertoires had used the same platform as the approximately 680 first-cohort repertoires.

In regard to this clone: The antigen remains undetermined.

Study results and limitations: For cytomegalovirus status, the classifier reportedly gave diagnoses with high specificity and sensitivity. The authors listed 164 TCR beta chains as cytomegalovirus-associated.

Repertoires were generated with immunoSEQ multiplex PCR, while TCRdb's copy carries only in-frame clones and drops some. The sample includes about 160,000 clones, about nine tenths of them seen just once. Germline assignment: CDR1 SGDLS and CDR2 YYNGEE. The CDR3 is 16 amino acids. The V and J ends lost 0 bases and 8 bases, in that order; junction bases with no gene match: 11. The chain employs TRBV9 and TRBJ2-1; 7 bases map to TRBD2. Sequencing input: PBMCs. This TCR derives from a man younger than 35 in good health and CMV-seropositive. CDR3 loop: CASSVGGSLAYDEQFF. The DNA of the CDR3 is TGTGCCAGCAGCGTAGGCGGGAGTCTAGCGTATGATGAGCAGTTCTTC.